This entry lists 8 T cell receptor beta chains sequenced from one sample in a study of blood T cell repertoires in COVID-19. Clones were read by immunoSEQ multiplex PCR, and TCRdb kept only the in-frame ones, dropping some. In the table there are under 250,000 clones, approximately 78% of which are singletons. Input material: peripheral blood. Receptors were obtained from a woman aged 40 to 50 with acute or convalescent COVID-19.

The chain is built from TRBV9 and TRBJ2-7, with D maybe TRBD2 (6 bases). This CDR3 contains 14 residues. Trimming removed 4 bases from V and 2 bases from J, with 13 bases in between. Germline lookup yields CDR1 SGDLS and CDR2 YYNGEE. CDR3 sequence reads: CASSSNPGAYEQYF. CDR3 in DNA: TGTGCCAGCAGCTCAAATCCGGGGGCCTACGAGCAGTACTTC.

This clone appeared once. J is TRBJ1-1 and V is TRBV4-1, with a possible D match to TRBD1 (6 bases). The CDR3 covers 13 residues. Per the germline V gene, CDR1 is MGHRA and CDR2 is YSYEKL. The V end lost 4 bases, the J end lost 2 bases, and 8 bases lay between the germline ends. The CDR3 DNA reads TGCGCCAGCAGCCCGACAGGTAACACTGAAGCTTTCTTT. Protein: CASSPTGNTEAFF.

This clone came up once. The rearrangement joins TRBV2 to TRBJ1-2; D uncertain. V lost 4 bases to trimming and J lost 0 bases, with 12 bases between them. CDR1 is SNHLY and CDR2 is FYNNEI in the germline V gene. CDR3 length: 15 amino acids. CDR3 region: CASSAYSVSNYGYTF. The CDR3 DNA reads as TGTGCCAGCAGTGCCTACTCCGTCTCTAACTATGGCTACACCTTC.

The genes are TRBV7-9 and TRBJ2-7; D possibly corresponds to TRBD1 (7 bases). Germline loops: CDR1 SEHNR, CDR2 FQNEAQ (reference sequence). Trimming took off 3 bases at V and 5 bases at J, with 17 bases between the two ends. This CDR3 is built from 15 residues. The CDR3 loop reads CASSFKGAASDEQYF. Here the CDR3 DNA reads TGTGCCAGCAGCTTCAAGGGGGCAGCTAGCGACGAGCAGTACTTC.

This clone came up once. V is TRBV7-6 and J is TRBJ2-1; 10 bases map to TRBD2. The CDR3 loop spans 15 amino acids. With V trimmed by 6 bases and J by 6 bases, 8 bases remained unmatched. Germline lookup yields CDR1 SGHVS and CDR2 FNYEAQ. Here the CDR3 reads CASSTRLAGVNEQFF. CDR3 coding DNA: TGTGCCAGCAGTACCCGGCTAGCGGGGGTCAATGAGCAGTTCTTC. Using reference TRBV7-6 and TRBJ2-1 for the parts outside the CDR3, the full variable domain is GAGVSQSPRYKVTKRGQDVALRCDPISGHVSLYWYRQALGQGPEFLTYFNYEAQQDKSGLPNDRFSAERPEGSISTLTIQRTEQRDSAMYRCASSTRLAGVNEQFFGPGTRLTVL.

The chain employs TRBV18 and TRBJ2-2; 9 bases agree with TRBD1. Per germline, CDR1 KGHSH and CDR2 LQKENI. The CDR3 loop spans 14 amino acids. V shed 6 bases, J shed 1 base, and the junction held 0 bases outside the gene matches. The CDR3 reads CASSGQGNTGELFF. CDR3 coding DNA: TGTGCCAGCTCGGGACAGGGGAACACCGGGGAGCTGTTTTTT.

The chain carries TRBV12-5 and TRBJ1-3; no clear D gene. The germline V and J ends were trimmed by 6 bases and 8 bases, with 8 bases remaining between them. Germline V gives CDR1 LGHNT, CDR2 FRNRAP. The CDR3 loop spans 11 amino acids. Here the CDR3 reads CASGRSDTIYF. The DNA of the CDR3 is TGTGCTAGTGGACGATCGGACACCATATATTTT.

The chain is built from TRBV5-1 and TRBJ2-2; D uncertain. This CDR3 spans 16 amino acids. V was trimmed by 0 bases and J by 5 bases, leaving 14 bases between them. Germline values: CDR1 SGHRS, CDR2 YFSETQ. The CDR3 here is CASSLATEARTGELFF. The CDR3 DNA is TGCGCCAGCAGCTTGGCCACTGAAGCCCGAACCGGGGAGCTGTTTTTT.